Here is one T cell receptor beta chain with its context. The data originate from a study of blood T cell repertoires in COVID-19. Enrollees, roughly 18 to 89 years old, lived in 24 US areas. The CDR3 runs 17 residues. Germline CDR1 reads MDHEN; CDR2 reads SYDVKM. Trimming cost V 1 base and J 5 bases; bases outside gene matches: 8. The repertoire was sequenced with immunoSEQ multiplex PCR; TCRdb's copy has only in-frame clones and lacks some. The sample lists 60,000 to 75,000 clones; more than 55% were seen once. The TCR sequence derives from a woman aged 55 to 70 who had been exposed to COVID-19. The specimen sequenced was PBMCs or T cells enriched from blood (not recorded which). The chain carries TRBV28 and TRBJ2-2, with 9 bases that match TRBD1. DNA for the CDR3: TGTGCCAGCAGTTTATCTGGACAGGGGTATTGGACCGGGGAGCTGTTTTTT. It translates to CASSLSGQGYWTGELFF.